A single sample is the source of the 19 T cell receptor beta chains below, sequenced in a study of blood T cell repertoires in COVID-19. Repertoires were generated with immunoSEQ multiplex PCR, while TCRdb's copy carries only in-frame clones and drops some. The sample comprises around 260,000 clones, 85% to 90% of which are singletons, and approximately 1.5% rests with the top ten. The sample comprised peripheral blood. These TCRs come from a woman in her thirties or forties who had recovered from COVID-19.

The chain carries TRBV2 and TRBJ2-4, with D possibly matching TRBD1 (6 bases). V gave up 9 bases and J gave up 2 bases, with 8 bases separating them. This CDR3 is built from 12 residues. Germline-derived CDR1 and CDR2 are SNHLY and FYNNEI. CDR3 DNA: TGTGCCAGTGGGACAACCAAAAACATTCAGTACTTC. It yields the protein CASGTTKNIQYF. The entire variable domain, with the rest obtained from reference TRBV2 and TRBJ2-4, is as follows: EPEVTQTPSHQVTQMGQEVILRCVPISNHLYFYWYRQILGQKVEFLVSFYNNEISEKSEIFDDQFSVERPDGSNFTLKIRSTKLEDSAMYFCASGTTKNIQYFGAGTRLSVL.

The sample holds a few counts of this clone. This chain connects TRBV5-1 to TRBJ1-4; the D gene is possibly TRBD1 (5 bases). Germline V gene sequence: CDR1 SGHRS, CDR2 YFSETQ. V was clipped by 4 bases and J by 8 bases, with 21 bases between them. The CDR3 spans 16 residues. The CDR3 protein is CASSGGASPLGEKLFF. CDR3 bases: TGCGCCAGCAGCGGTGGGGCTTCCCCCCTGGGGGAAAAACTGTTTTTT.

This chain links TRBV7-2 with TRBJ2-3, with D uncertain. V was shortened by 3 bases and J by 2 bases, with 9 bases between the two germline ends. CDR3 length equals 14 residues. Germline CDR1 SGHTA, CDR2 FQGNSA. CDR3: CASSFRHTTDTQYF. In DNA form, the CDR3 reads TGTGCCAGCAGCTTCCGACACACCACAGATACGCAGTATTTT. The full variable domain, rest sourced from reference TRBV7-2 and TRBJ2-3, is GAGVSQSPSNKVTEKGKDVELRCDPISGHTALYWYRQSLGQGLEFLIYFQGNSAPDKSGLPSDRFSAERTGGSVSTLTIQRTQQEDSAVYLCASSFRHTTDTQYFGPGTRLTVL.

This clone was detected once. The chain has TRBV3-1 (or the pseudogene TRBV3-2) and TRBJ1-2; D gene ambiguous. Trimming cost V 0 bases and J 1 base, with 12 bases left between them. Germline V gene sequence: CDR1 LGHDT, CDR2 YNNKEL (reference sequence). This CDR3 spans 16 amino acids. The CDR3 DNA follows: TGTGCCAGCAGCCAAGATTGGCGGGATCATAACTATGGCTACACCTTC. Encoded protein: CASSQDWRDHNYGYTF.

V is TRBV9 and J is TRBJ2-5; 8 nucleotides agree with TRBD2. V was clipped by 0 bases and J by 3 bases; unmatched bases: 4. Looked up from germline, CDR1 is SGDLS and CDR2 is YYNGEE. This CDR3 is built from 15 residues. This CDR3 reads CASSVDETSEETQYF. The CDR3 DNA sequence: TGTGCCAGCAGCGTAGACGAGACTAGCGAAGAGACCCAGTACTTC. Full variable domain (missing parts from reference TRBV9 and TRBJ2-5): DSGVTQTPKHLITATGQRVTLRCSPRSGDLSVYWYQQSLDQGLQFLIQYYNGEERAKGNILERFSAQQFPDLHSELNLSSLELGDSALYFCASSVDETSEETQYFGPGTRLLVL.

The CDR3, as DNA: TGTGCCATCAGTCCGGTAGAGGGGGGGCTGGGCACAGATACGCAGTATTTT. This gives the protein CAISPVEGGLGTDTQYF. V is TRBV10-3 and J is TRBJ2-3; D is possibly TRBD2 (7 bases). V was clipped by 5 bases and J by 1 base, with 19 bases between them. Germline V CDR1 and CDR2: ENHRY, SYGVKD. The CDR3 is 17 amino acids.

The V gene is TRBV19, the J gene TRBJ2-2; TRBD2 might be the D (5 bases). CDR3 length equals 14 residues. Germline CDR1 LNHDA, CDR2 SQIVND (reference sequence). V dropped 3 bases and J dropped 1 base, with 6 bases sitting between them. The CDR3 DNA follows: TGTGCCAGTAGTATTGGGAGGAACACCGGGGAGCTGTTTTTT. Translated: CASSIGRNTGELFF. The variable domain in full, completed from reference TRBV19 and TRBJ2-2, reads DGGITQSPKYLFRKEGQNVTLSCEQNLNHDAMYWYRQDPGQGLRLIYYSQIVNDFQKGDIAEGYSVSREKKESFPLTVTSAQKNPTAFYLCASSIGRNTGELFFGEGSRLTVL.

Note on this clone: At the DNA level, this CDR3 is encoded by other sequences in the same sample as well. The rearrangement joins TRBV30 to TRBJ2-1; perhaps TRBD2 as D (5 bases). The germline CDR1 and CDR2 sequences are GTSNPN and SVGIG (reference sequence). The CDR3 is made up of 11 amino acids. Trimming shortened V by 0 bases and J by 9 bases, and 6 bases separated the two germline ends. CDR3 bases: TGTGCCTGGAGTGTACGGGGTGAGCAGTTCTTC. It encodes CAWSVRGEQFF.

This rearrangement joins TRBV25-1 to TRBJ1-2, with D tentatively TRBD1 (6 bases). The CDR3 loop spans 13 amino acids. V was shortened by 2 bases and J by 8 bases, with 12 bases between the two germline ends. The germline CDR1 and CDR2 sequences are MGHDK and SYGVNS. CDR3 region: CASSEGGLGGYTF. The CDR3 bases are TGTGCCAGCAGTGAAGGGGGCTTGGGGGGCTACACCTTC.

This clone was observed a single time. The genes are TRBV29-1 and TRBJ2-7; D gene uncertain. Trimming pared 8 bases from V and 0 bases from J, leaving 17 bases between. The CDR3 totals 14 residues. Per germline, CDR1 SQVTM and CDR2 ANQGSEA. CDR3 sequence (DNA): TGCAGCACACGACGAGACAAGAGCTCCTACGAGCAGTACTTC. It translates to CSTRRDKSSYEQYF.

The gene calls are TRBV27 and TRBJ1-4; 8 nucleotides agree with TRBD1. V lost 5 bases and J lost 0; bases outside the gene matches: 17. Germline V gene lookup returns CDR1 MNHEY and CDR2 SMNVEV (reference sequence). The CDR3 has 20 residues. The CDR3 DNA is TGTGCCAGCAGTCGCTATTATGGTCGGACAGGGAGTGCAACTAATGAAAAACTGTTTTTT. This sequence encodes CASSRYYGRTGSATNEKLFF.

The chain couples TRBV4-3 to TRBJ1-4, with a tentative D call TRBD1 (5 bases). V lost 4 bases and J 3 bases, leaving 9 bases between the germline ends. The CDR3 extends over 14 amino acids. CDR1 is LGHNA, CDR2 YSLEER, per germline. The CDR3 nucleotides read TGCGCCAGCAGCCGGACAACTCCTAATGAAAAACTGTTTTTT. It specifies CASSRTTPNEKLFF.

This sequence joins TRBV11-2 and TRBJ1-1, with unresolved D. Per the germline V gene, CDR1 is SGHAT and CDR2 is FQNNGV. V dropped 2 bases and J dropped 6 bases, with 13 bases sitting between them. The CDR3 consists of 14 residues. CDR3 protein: CASSLFYSEAEAFF. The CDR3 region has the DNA TGTGCCAGCAGCTTATTTTACTCAGAGGCTGAAGCTTTCTTT.

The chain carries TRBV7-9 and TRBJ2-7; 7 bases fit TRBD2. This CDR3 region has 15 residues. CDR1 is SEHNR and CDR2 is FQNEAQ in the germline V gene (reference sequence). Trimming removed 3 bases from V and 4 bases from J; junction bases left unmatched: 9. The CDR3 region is CASSFFRGVKYEQYF. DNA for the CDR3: TGTGCCAGCAGCTTTTTCCGGGGGGTAAAATACGAGCAGTACTTC.

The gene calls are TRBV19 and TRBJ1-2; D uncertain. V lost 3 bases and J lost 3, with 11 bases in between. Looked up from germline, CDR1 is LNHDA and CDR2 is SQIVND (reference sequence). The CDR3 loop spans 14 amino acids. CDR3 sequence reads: CASSILATYYGYTF. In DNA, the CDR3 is TGTGCCAGTAGTATCCTGGCCACCTACTATGGCTACACCTTC.

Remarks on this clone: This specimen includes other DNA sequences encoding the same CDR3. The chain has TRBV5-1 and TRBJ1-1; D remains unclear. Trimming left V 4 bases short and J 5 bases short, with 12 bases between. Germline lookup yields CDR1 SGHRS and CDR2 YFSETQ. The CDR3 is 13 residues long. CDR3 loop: CASSINRGTEAFF. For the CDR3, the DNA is TGCGCCAGCAGCATCAACAGAGGGACTGAAGCTTTCTTT.

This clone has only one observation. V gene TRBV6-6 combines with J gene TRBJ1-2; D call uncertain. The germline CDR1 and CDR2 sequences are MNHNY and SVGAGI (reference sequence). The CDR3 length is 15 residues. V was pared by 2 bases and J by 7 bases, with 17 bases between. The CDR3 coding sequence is TGTGCCAGCAGTTACCCCGGGCAGGTTGAGGGTGGCTACACCTTC. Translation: CASSYPGQVEGGYTF.

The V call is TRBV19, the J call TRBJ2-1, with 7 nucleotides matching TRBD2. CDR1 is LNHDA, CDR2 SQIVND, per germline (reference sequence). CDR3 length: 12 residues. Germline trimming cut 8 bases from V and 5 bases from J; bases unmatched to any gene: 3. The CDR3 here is CASSRGDNEQFF. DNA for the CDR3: TGTGCCAGTTCCCGGGGGGACAATGAGCAGTTCTTC.

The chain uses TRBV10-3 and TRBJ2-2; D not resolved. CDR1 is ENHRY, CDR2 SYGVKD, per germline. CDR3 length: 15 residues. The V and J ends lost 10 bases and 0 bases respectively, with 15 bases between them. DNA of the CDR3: TGTGCCACCCTAGAGGCCTTCGCGAACACCGGGGAGCTGTTTTTT. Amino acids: CATLEAFANTGELFF.